This record covers a single T cell receptor (beta chain). What it recognizes is unknown. Trimming took off 4 bases at V and 6 bases at J, with 11 bases between the two ends. Germline values: CDR1 SGDLS, CDR2 YYNGEE. The CDR3 is 13 residues long. Both 60 Vbeta primers and 13 Jbeta primers went into the PCR. Clones were read by immunoSEQ multiplex PCR, and TCRdb kept only the in-frame ones, dropping some. The sample has 200,000 to 250,000 clones; 77% are singletons. This record belongs to a study of cytomegalovirus exposure and HLA in healthy donors. Study-wide results and limits: Accurate HLA-A and HLA-B prediction from TCR beta sequences was reported for most subjects. Fewer N-insertions (relative to the approximately 700-donor mean) were reportedly seen in an Asian-associated ancestry cluster in a later analysis.

Healthy bone marrow donors supplied every sample. Sequenced material: PBMCs. The sequence derives from a woman aged 60 to 75 in good health and CMV-seropositive. The V call is TRBV9, the J call TRBJ1-3; D may be TRBD1 (5 bases). CDR3: CASSSREVNTIYF. The CDR3 DNA reads TGTGCCAGCAGCTCCAGGGAAGTAAACACCATATATTTT.